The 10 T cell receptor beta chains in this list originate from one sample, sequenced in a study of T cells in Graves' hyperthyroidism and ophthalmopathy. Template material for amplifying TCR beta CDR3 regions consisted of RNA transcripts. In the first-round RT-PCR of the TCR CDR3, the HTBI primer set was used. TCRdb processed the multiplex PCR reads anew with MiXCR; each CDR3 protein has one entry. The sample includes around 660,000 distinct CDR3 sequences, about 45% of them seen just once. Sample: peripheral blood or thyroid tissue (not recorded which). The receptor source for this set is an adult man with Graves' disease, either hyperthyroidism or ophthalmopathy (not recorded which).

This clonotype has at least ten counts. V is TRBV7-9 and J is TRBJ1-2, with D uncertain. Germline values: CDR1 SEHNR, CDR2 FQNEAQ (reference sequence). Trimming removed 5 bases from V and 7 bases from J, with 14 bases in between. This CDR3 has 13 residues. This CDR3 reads CASSQFKLPGYTF. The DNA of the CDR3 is TGTGCCAGCAGCCAATTTAAACTTCCTGGCTACACCTTC.

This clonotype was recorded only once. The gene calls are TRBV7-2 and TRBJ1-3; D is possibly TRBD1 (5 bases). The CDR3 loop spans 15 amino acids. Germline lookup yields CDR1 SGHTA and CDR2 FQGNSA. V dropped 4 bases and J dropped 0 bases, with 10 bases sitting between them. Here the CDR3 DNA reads TGTGCCAGCAGCTCCCTACAGGACTCTGGAAACACCATATATTTT. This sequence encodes CASSSLQDSGNTIYF.

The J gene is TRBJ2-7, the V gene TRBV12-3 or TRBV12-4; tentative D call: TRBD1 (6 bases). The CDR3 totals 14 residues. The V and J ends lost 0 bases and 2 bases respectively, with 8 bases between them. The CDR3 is CASSLADSPYEQYF. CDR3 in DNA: TGTGCCAGCAGTTTAGCGGACAGCCCCTACGAGCAGTACTTC.

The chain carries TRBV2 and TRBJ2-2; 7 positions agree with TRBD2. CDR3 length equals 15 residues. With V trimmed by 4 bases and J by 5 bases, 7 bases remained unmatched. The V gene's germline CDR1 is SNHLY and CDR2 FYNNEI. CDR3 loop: CASSGEGGLTGELFF. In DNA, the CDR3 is TGTGCCAGCAGTGGGGAGGGAGGGCTAACCGGGGAGCTGTTTTTT.

CDR3 protein: CASSTGPTGELFF. As DNA, the CDR3 is TGTGCCAGCAGCACCGGACCGACCGGGGAGCTGTTTTTT. The V call is TRBV7-9, the J call TRBJ2-2; D remains unclear. Germline CDR1 and CDR2: SEHNR and FQNEAQ (reference sequence). The CDR3 spans 13 residues. Trimming shortened V by 5 bases and J by 5 bases, and 9 bases separated the two germline ends. The full variable domain, completed using reference TRBV7-9 and TRBJ2-2, is DTGVSQNPRHKITKRGQNVTFRCDPISEHNRLYWYRQTLGQGPEFLTYFQNEAQLEKSRLLSDRFSAERPKGSFSTLEIQRTEQGDSAMYLCASSTGPTGELFFGEGSRLTVL.

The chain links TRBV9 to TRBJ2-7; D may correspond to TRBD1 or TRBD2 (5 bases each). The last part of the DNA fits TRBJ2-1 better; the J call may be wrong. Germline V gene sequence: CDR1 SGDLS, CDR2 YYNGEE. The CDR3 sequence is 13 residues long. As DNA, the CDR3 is TGTGCCAGCAGCGGGGGGTTCGGGCATGAGCAGTTCTTC. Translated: CASSGGFGHEQFF.

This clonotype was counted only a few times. CDR3 amino acids: CSATDRGAGKKLFF. The CDR3, as DNA: TGCAGTGCTACAGACAGGGGCGCGGGGAAAAAACTGTTTTTT. The rearrangement links TRBV20-1 to TRBJ1-4, with TRBD1 identical over 8 bases. The CDR3 has 14 residues. The V gene's germline CDR1 is DFQATT and CDR2 SNEGSKA (reference sequence). V lost 4 bases and J lost 9; bases outside the gene matches: 10.

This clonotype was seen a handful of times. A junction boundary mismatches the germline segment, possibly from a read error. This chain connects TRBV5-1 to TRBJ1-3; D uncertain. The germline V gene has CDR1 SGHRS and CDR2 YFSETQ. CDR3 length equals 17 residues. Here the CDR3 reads CASSFATGESSGNTIYF. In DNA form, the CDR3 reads TGTGCCAGCAGCTTCGCGACGGGCGAGAGCTCTGGAAACACCATATATTTT.

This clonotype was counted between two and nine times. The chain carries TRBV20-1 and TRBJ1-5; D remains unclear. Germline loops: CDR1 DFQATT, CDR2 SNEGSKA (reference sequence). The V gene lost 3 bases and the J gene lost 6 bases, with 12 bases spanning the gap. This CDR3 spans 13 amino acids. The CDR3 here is CSASSDLTQPQHF. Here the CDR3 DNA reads TGCAGTGCTAGTTCCGATCTTACTCAGCCCCAGCATTTT.

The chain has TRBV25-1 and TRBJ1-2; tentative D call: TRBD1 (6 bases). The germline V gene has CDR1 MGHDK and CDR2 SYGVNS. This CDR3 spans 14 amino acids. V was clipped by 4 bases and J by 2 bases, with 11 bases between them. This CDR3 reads CASSVSDSNYGYTF. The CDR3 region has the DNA TGTGCCAGCAGTGTCTCGGACAGCAACTATGGCTACACCTTC.